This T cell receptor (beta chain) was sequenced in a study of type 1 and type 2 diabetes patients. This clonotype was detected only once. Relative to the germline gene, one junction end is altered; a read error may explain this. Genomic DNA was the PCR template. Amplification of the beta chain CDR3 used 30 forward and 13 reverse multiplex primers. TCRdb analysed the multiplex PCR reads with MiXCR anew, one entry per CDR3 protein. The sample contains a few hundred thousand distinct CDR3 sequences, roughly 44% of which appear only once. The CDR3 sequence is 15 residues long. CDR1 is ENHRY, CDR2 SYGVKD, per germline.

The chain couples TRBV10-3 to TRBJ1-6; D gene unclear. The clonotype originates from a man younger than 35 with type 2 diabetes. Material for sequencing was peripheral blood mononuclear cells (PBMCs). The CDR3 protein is CASSFQAARGSPLHF. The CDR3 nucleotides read TGTGCCAGCAGTTTCCAGGCGGCGAGAGGCTCACCCCTCCACTTT.